One and the same sample provided the 20 T cell receptor beta chains below, sequenced in a study of blood T cells in healthy people across ages. It was with a sample-barcoded 5' primer and a J-beta primer mix that a second PCR of about 6 to 12 cycles was run. One entry per CDR3 protein, called by TCRdb with MiXCR from the 5' RACE reads. This sample yields hundreds of thousands of distinct CDR3 sequences, of which more than 45% are seen a single time; 20% to 25% belongs to the top ten. The sample consisted of blood. These receptors were collected from a man aged 25-45 years in good health.

The chain employs TRBV24-1 and TRBJ2-5; 11 positions match TRBD2. The CDR3 contains 15 residues. V shed 3 bases, J shed 11 bases, and the junction held 10 bases outside the gene matches. Looked up from germline, CDR1 is KGHDR and CDR2 is SFDVKD. CDR3: CATSDLEGLAEEQYF. For the CDR3, the DNA is TGTGCCACCAGTGATCTGGAGGGACTAGCGGAGGAGCAGTACTTC.

The genes are TRBV29-1 and TRBJ1-2; a weak D match, TRBD1 (5 bases). Germline CDR1 and CDR2: SQVTM and ANQGSEA. There are 13 residues in the CDR3. V was shortened by 6 bases and J by 7 bases, with 18 bases between the two germline ends. CDR3 sequence reads: CSVSGTQRSGYTF. The CDR3 DNA sequence: TGCAGCGTATCCGGGACCCAGCGGAGTGGCTACACCTTC.

The rearrangement uses TRBV11-2 and TRBJ2-1, with 10 bases that match TRBD2. Germline CDR1 and CDR2: SGHAT and FQNNGV. This CDR3 spans 18 amino acids. Germline trimming cut 0 bases from V and 2 bases from J; bases unmatched to any gene: 7. The CDR3: CASSLDAGGLAAYNEQFF. The CDR3 DNA reads as TGTGCCAGCAGCTTAGATGCAGGCGGACTAGCGGCCTACAATGAGCAGTTCTTC.

This clonotype showed up many times. The V and J genes are TRBV29-1 and TRBJ2-1; 11 bases map to TRBD2. Germline-derived CDR1 and CDR2 are SQVTM and ANQGSEA. The CDR3 covers 12 residues. The J segment lost 10 bases and the V segment lost 7 bases, leaving 6 bases of the junction unmatched. For the CDR3, the DNA is TGCAGCGGTGGACTAGCGGGCGGGGAGCAGTTCTTC. This encodes CSGGLAGGEQFF.

The V gene is TRBV28, the J gene TRBJ2-7, with D maybe TRBD1 (5 bases). The length of the CDR3 is 14 residues. CDR1 is MDHEN, CDR2 SYDVKM, per germline. V lost 5 bases to trimming and J lost 2 bases, with 13 bases between them. For the CDR3, the DNA is TGTGCCAGCAGTCCTGGACACCTGACCTACGAGCAGTACTTC. This translates into CASSPGHLTYEQYF.

The genes are TRBV12-3 or TRBV12-4 and TRBJ2-3; D could derive from TRBD1 or TRBD2 (5 bases each). The CDR3 contains 14 residues. The ends were cut back, 2 bases at V and 0 bases at J, with 6 bases in the middle. CDR3 residues: CASSLWGSTDTQYF. CDR3 bases: TGTGCCAGCAGTTTATGGGGGAGCACAGATACGCAGTATTTT.

The rearrangement links TRBV6-5 to TRBJ2-1; 10 nucleotides line up with TRBD2. V shed 6 bases, J shed 9 bases, and the junction held 11 bases outside the gene matches. The CDR3 is 15 amino acids. In germline, CDR1 is MNHEY, CDR2 SVGAGI. The CDR3 sequence: CASRPGLALQGEQFF. The CDR3 nucleotides read TGTGCCAGCAGACCGGGACTAGCGCTCCAGGGTGAGCAGTTCTTC.

The gene calls are TRBV5-1 and TRBJ2-5; D gene ambiguous. Per the germline V gene, CDR1 is SGHRS and CDR2 is YFSETQ. V lost 4 bases and J 2 bases, leaving 12 bases between the germline ends. The CDR3 contains 14 residues. In nucleotides, the CDR3 is TGCGCCAGCAGCATAGTGGGAAGACAAGAGACCCAGTACTTC. Protein: CASSIVGRQETQYF.

In regard to this clonotype: This may come from a read error, since a much larger clone is one base off. The chain has TRBV4-2 and TRBJ1-1, with D unclear. The germline CDR1 and CDR2 sequences are LGHNA and YNFKEQ. There are 13 residues in the CDR3. With 1 base removed from V and 3 bases from J, the gap between germline ends came to 6 bases. This chain's CDR3 is CASSQVGDTEAFF. The DNA of the CDR3 is TGTGCCAGCAGCCAAGTTGGGGACACTGAAGCTTTCTTT.

The chain has TRBV7-2 and TRBJ1-5; 7 bases align to TRBD1. Germline V lookup: CDR1 SGHTA, CDR2 FQGNSA. After removal of 5 bases from V and 2 bases from J, the junction contained 6 bases not matched to a gene. CDR3 length equals 15 residues. This chain's CDR3 is CASSRTGFGNQPQHF. As DNA, the CDR3 is TGTGCCAGCAGCAGGACAGGTTTTGGCAATCAGCCCCAGCATTTT.

The genes are TRBV29-1 and TRBJ2-5, with 9 positions matching TRBD1. Germline V gives CDR1 SQVTM, CDR2 ANQGSEA. The junction had 11 bases not matched to a gene; V was cut back by 1 base and J by 11 bases. The CDR3 is 14 amino acids. The CDR3 DNA sequence: TGCAGCGTTGAAGTGACAGGGGGTAACAATGAGCAGTACTTC. This encodes CSVEVTGGNNEQYF.

This rearrangement joins TRBV7-9 to TRBJ1-2, with a tentative D call TRBD1 (6 bases). CDR3 length: 15 residues. V gave up 0 bases and J gave up 5 bases, with 13 bases separating them. The germline CDR1 and CDR2 sequences are SEHNR and FQNEAQ (reference sequence). CDR3 DNA sequence: TGTGCCAGCAGCTTAGCGGCAGGGGATAGTTATGGCTACACCTTC. Residues: CASSLAAGDSYGYTF.

This chain links TRBV24-1 with TRBJ2-1; 7 nucleotides line up with TRBD1. The CDR3 extends over 15 amino acids. Germline CDR1 reads KGHDR; CDR2 reads SFDVKD. V lost 9 bases and J lost 7; bases outside the gene matches: 14. CDR3 sequence (DNA): TGTGCCACCTCAACTCCAGGGGGTGTCGAGAATGAGCAGTTCTTC. Amino acid sequence: CATSTPGGVENEQFF.

J is TRBJ2-3 and V is TRBV4-2; no reliable D call. V was trimmed by 3 bases and J by 6 bases, leaving 4 bases between them. The CDR3 consists of 11 residues. Germline CDR1 reads LGHNA; CDR2 reads YNFKEQ. As DNA, the CDR3 is TGTGCCAGCAGCCACTCCGATACGCAGTATTTT. Translation gives CASSHSDTQYF.

The J gene is TRBJ2-5, the V gene TRBV27; D might be TRBD2 (7 bases). There are 15 residues in the CDR3. V dropped 4 bases and J dropped 3 bases, with 15 bases sitting between them. Germline-derived CDR1 and CDR2 are MNHEY and SMNVEV (reference sequence). The CDR3 region has the DNA TGTGCCAGCAGTTCCGGGGGGCTAGGGGAAGAGACCCAGTACTTC. Translation: CASSSGGLGEETQYF.

This chain links TRBV27 with TRBJ2-1; D remains unclear. The CDR3 runs 12 residues. Trimming shortened V by 3 bases and J by 8 bases, and 8 bases separated the two germline ends. Germline V gene data show CDR1 as MNHEY and CDR2 as SMNVEV (reference sequence). CDR3 amino acids: CASSFPGYEQFF. CDR3 nucleotides: TGTGCCAGCAGTTTCCCCGGGTATGAGCAGTTCTTC.

This chain links TRBV9 with TRBJ2-5; 11 bases map to TRBD2. The V gene's germline CDR1 is SGDLS and CDR2 YYNGEE. CDR3 length: 20 amino acids. With 0 bases clipped from V and 2 bases from J, the junction kept 15 bases outside the gene matches. The DNA of the CDR3 is TGTGCCAGCAGCGTAGGTCTAGCGGGGGGACCGGAAAAGGCTCAAGAGACCCAGTACTTC. This translates into CASSVGLAGGPEKAQETQYF.

The chain links TRBV20-1 to TRBJ2-5; the D gene is possibly TRBD2 (5 bases). Germline lookup yields CDR1 DFQATT and CDR2 SNEGSKA (reference sequence). This CDR3 region has 15 residues. The ends were cut back, 0 bases at V and 1 base at J, with 12 bases in the middle. For the CDR3, the DNA is TGCAGTGCTAGAGATCAGGAGCGGCCCCAAGAGACCCAGTACTTC. Encoded protein: CSARDQERPQETQYF.

The gene calls are TRBV30 and TRBJ1-1; D is unclear. CDR1 is GTSNPN, CDR2 SVGIG, per germline (reference sequence). The V end lost 4 bases, the J end lost 5 bases, and 11 bases lay between the germline ends. The CDR3 covers 12 residues. CDR3 protein: CAWKVVETEAFF. DNA of the CDR3: TGTGCCTGGAAAGTCGTGGAGACTGAAGCTTTCTTT.

The chain employs TRBV29-1 and TRBJ1-1; 8 bases line up with TRBD1. V was clipped by 7 bases and J by 0 bases; unmatched bases: 7. The CDR3 spans 14 residues. Germline CDR1 reads SQVTM; CDR2 reads ANQGSEA. CDR3 protein: CSASRQGMNTEAFF. DNA of the CDR3: TGCAGCGCCAGCCGACAGGGGATGAACACTGAAGCTTTCTTT.